A single sample gave rise to the 9 T cell receptor beta chains below, sequenced in a study of cytomegalovirus exposure and HLA in healthy donors. Clones were sequenced by immunoSEQ multiplex PCR, and TCRdb holds only the in-frame ones, with some missing. In the table there are about 130,000 clones, just under 90% of which are singletons. Specimen: PBMCs. Receptors originate from a young man in good health and CMV-seronegative.

The chain has TRBV18 and TRBJ2-7; 12 nucleotides agree with TRBD1. The CDR3 is 13 residues long. J gave up 5 bases and V 5 bases, and 1 base lay outside the gene matches. Germline CDR1 KGHSH, CDR2 LQKENI. CDR3 sequence (DNA): TGTGCCAGCTCAGGGACAGGGGGCGACGAGCAGTACTTC. Protein sequence: CASSGTGGDEQYF.

The V call is TRBV6-6, the J call TRBJ1-3, with 7 bases that match TRBD1. CDR3 size: 13 residues. The V gene end was trimmed by 8 bases and the J gene end by 7 bases; junction bases not matched to a gene: 8. Germline lookup yields CDR1 MNHNY and CDR2 SVGAGI (reference sequence). The CDR3 protein is CASGPPQGNTIYF. The CDR3 DNA is TGTGCCAGCGGCCCCCCACAGGGGAACACCATATATTTT.

The chain combines TRBV7-2 with TRBJ2-3, with 9 bases matching TRBD1. CDR1 is SGHTA and CDR2 is FQGNSA in the germline V gene. This CDR3 has 17 residues. The junction had 9 bases not matched to a gene; V was cut back by 4 bases and J by 1 base. CDR3 coding DNA: TGTGCCAGCAGCTGGGGTCGGACAGGGGTGGGCACAGATACGCAGTATTTT. Translation: CASSWGRTGVGTDTQYF.

The J gene is TRBJ2-5, the V gene TRBV9; D possibly corresponds to TRBD2 (7 bases). In germline, CDR1 is SGDLS, CDR2 YYNGEE. The CDR3 sequence is 13 residues long. V lost 6 bases, J lost 5 bases, and 14 bases lay in between. For the CDR3, the DNA is TGTGCCAGCAACCTGGGGGGGCGGGAGACCCAGTACTTC. Translation gives CASNLGGRETQYF.

The rearrangement joins TRBV7-9 to TRBJ1-1; D is unclear. CDR3 length: 13 residues. V was shortened by 4 bases and J by 5 bases, with 11 bases between the two germline ends. Looked up from germline, CDR1 is SEHNR and CDR2 is FQNEAQ (reference sequence). The CDR3 here is CASSSRTGTEAFF. The CDR3 DNA reads TGTGCCAGCAGCTCCCGGACTGGGACTGAAGCTTTCTTT.

The chain is built from TRBV4-3 and TRBJ1-1; D is unresolved. V was clipped by 0 bases and J by 0 bases, with 11 bases between them. CDR1 LGHNA and CDR2 YSLEER come from the germline V gene. CDR3 length: 16 amino acids. In DNA form, the CDR3 reads TGCGCCAGCAGCCAAGATCGGGAGTGGGTGAACACTGAAGCTTTCTTT. It is translated as CASSQDREWVNTEAFF.

The CDR3 reads CASSPISGTGGGQPQHF. DNA for the CDR3: TGTGCCAGCAGCCCAATATCCGGGACAGGGGGGGGACAGCCCCAGCATTTT. The chain carries TRBV7-2 and TRBJ1-5; 11 bases are shared with TRBD1. Germline CDR1 SGHTA, CDR2 FQGNSA. This CDR3 has 17 residues. V shed 5 bases and J 7 bases; nucleotides not matched to a gene: 13.

Concerning this clone: Other DNA sequences from this sample encode an identical CDR3 as well. The chain combines TRBV19 with TRBJ1-2; D might be TRBD1 (6 bases). Germline CDR1 reads LNHDA; CDR2 reads SQIVND (reference sequence). This CDR3 is 13 amino acids long. Trimming pared 5 bases from V and 2 bases from J, leaving 9 bases between. CDR3 protein: CASSATGNYGYTF. CDR3 nucleotides: TGTGCCAGTAGTGCGACAGGAAACTATGGCTACACCTTC.

The chain is built from TRBV11-2 and TRBJ1-5; a weak D match, TRBD1 (6 bases). The CDR3 length is 13 residues. Germline assignment: CDR1 SGHAT and CDR2 FQNNGV. V was cut by 4 bases and J by 9 bases, with 13 bases left in between. CDR3 loop: CASSSNIRGPQHF. The CDR3 DNA follows: TGTGCCAGCAGCTCAAATATCAGGGGGCCCCAGCATTTT.